This TCR beta chain was captured in a study of cytomegalovirus exposure and HLA in healthy donors (TCRdb year 2017). For context, the study as a whole: The roughly 700 repertoires of the first cohort and the 95 to 150 validation repertoires were produced on the same platform, according to a later analysis. The study aimed to test whether cataloging public T cell receptors could reveal signatures of past pathogen exposure. A separate validation cohort of some 130 different subjects was used in addition to the 666-subject first cohort. The study combined high-throughput TCR immunosequencing, statistical association of individual TCRs with disease status, and machine learning to predict cytomegalovirus infection status. What the research found in general, with its limitations: According to the authors, the approach could potentially be generalized to other disease states and immunological phenotypes. All 120 or so repertoires were used to score co-occurrence in the validation cohort in a later analysis, because that analysis had no HLA typing for the cohort. Most TCR sequences were observed very rarely across donors, whereas some public TCRs were present in many individuals. In the study, approximately 160 TCR beta chains were listed as associated with cytomegalovirus. The classifier was reported to diagnose cytomegalovirus status with high specificity and sensitivity in both the original cohort and the validation cohort. Three of the identified cytomegalovirus-associated TCR beta chains were confirmed in vitro to be specific for cytomegalovirus antigens. In a later analysis, TCRs clustered in the first cohort were found to also tend to co-occur in the roughly 130 validation repertoires, with 90% to 95% of cluster scores above 0.

Receptor amplification or capture employed the immunoSEQ multiplex PCR assay. From the authors' description of their analysis: A statistical classification framework was developed to diagnose cytomegalovirus status using the catalog of TCR beta chain sequences. This is the immuneACCESS table as TCRdb keeps it, with only in-frame sequences that have V and J called. A part of the clones is gone; compared with another copy, unresolved V genes explain less than half, and the rest is unexplained. V and J calls and clone size come straight from that table; D and trimming were deduced from the DNA. A total of 250,000 to 400,000 clones appear in this sample, roughly 86% of them only once. The ten top clones hold approximately 0.95% of the sample. Donors formed part of the validation cohort, which comprised over a hundred subjects and was distinct from the first cohort of 690 or so subjects. As regards this clone: Its binding antigen is unknown. Base qualities are not recorded, but no much larger clone differs from it by a single base.

The CDR3 contains 18 residues, cysteine and phenylalanine counted. Solely the CDR3 DNA is kept, with 54 bases framed from the first base. The CDR1 and CDR2 encoded by the germline V gene (reference sequence) are LNHNV and YYDKDF. The trim is 3 bases for V and 1 base for J, with a gap of 18 bases between the germline ends. The V gene is TRBV15 and the J gene is TRBJ1-4; 6 matching bases give a weak D call of TRBD1. The receptor was isolated from a man aged 25 to 40 in good health and CMV-seronegative. Sequences were obtained from PBMCs. The nucleotides are TGTGCCACCAGCAGGGGACACGGGGATTCGGAAACTAATGAAAAACTGTTTTTT. Translation gives CATSRGHGDSETNEKLFF.